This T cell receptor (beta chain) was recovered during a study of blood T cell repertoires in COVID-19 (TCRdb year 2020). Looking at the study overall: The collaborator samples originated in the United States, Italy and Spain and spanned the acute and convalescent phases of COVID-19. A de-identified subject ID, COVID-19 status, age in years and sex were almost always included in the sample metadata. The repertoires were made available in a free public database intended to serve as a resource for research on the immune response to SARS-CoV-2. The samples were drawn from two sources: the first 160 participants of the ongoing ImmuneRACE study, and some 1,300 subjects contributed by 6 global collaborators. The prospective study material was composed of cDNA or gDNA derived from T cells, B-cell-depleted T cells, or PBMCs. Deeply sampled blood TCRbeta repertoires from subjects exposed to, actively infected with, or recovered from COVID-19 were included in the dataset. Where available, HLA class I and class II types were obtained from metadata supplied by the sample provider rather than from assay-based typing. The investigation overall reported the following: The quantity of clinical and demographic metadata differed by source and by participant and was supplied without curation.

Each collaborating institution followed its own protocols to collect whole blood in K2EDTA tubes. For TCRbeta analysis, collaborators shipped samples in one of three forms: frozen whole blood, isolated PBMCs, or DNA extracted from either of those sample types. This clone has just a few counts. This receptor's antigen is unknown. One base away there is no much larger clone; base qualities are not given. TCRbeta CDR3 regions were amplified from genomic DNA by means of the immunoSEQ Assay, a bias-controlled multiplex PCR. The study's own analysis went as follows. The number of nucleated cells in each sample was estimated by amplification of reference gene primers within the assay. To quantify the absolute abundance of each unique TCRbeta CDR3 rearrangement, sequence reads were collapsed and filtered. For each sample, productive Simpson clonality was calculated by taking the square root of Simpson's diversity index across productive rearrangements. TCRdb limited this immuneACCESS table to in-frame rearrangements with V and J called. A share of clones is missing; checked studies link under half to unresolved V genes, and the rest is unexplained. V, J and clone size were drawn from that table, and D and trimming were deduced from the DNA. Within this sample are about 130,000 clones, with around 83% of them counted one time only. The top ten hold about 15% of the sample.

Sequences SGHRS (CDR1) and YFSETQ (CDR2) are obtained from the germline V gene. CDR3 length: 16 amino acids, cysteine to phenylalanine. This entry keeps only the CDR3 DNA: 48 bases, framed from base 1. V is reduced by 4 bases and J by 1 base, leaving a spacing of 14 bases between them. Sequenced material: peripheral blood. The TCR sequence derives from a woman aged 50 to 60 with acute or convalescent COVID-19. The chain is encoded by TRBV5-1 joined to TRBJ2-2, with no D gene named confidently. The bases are TGCGCCAGCAGCCCTCTAGTAGCTGGGAACACCGGGGAGCTGTTTTTT. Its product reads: CASSPLVAGNTGELFF.